This TCR beta chain appears in the sequencing data of a study of CD8 T cells in ankylosing spondylitis. The study, taken as a whole, reports: Blood from ankylosing spondylitis patients appeared to carry a characteristic roughly 8-variant TCR beta motif. With a CD8+ phenotype, disease-linked clones were relatively rare in peripheral blood. Reactive arthritis synovial fluid and blood were previously reported to contain some motif variants.

Per germline, CDR1 SGDLS and CDR2 YYNGEE. Losses at the gene ends were 0 bases for V and 6 bases for J; bases not matched to a gene: 5. The CDR3 length is 15 residues. This clonotype has just a few counts. What it recognizes is unknown. TCRdb reprocessed the 5' RACE reads with MiXCR, giving one entry per CDR3 protein. The table records hundreds of thousands of distinct CDR3 sequences, about 12% of them present only once. Sample: blood, either unsorted or a sorted T cell fraction (not recorded which). This sequence originates from a male donor with ankylosing spondylitis. J is TRBJ2-2 and V is TRBV9; TRBD2 aligns across 7 bases. CDR3 sequence: CASSVGLADPGELFF. The CDR3 DNA reads TGTGCCAGCAGCGTAGGACTAGCAGATCCCGGGGAGCTGTTTTTT.